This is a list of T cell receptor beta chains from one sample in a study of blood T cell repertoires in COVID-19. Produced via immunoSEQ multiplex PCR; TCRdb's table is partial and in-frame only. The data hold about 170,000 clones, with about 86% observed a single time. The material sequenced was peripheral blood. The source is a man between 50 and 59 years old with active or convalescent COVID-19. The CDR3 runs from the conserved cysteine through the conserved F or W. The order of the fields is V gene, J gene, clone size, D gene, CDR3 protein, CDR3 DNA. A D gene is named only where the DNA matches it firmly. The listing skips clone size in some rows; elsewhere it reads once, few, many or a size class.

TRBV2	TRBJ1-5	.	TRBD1	CASSEEGTAGHF	TGTGCCAGCAGTGAGGAAGGGACAGCCGGACATTTT
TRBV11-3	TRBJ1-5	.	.	CASSLYRDVDQPQHF	TGTGCCAGCAGCTTATACAGGGATGTCGATCAGCCCCAGCATTTT
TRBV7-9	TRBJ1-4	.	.	CASSFTGGNEKLFF	TGTGCCAGCAGCTTTACGGGTGGTAATGAAAAACTGTTTTTT
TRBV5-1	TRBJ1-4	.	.	CASSISPGSELFF	TGCGCCAGCAGCATCAGCCCGGGGTCGGAACTGTTTTTT
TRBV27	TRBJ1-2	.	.	CASSLGGYYGYTF	TGTGCCAGCAGTTTGGGGGGTTACTATGGCTACACCTTC
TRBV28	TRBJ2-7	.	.	CASSLGQPNAYEQYF	TGTGCCAGCAGTTTAGGGCAGCCCAACGCCTACGAGCAGTACTTC
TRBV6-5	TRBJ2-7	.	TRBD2	CASRQGLAGETQQYF	TGTGCCAGCAGGCAGGGACTAGCGGGGGAAACCCAGCAGTACTTC
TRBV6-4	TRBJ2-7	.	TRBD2	CASSERTSPWEQYF	TGTGCCAGCAGTGAAAGGACTAGCCCCTGGGAGCAGTACTTC
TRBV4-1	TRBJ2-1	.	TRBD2	CASSQGGSGGDDEQFF	TGCGCCAGCAGCCAAGGTGGAAGCGGGGGGGACGATGAGCAGTTCTTC
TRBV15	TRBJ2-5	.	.	CATSREVASQETQYF	TGTGCCACCAGCAGAGAGGTGGCATCCCAAGAGACCCAGTACTTC
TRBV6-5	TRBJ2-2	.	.	CASPTRTGELFF	TGTGCCAGTCCGACCAGGACCGGGGAGCTGTTTTTT
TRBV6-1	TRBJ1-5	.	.	CASSATGTPRNQPQHF	TGTGCCAGCAGTGCTACAGGCACACCCCGCAATCAGCCCCAGCATTTT
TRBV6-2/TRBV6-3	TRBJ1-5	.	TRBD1	CASSYRQGANQPQHF	TGTGCCAGCAGTTACAGGCAGGGGGCGAATCAGCCCCAGCATTTT
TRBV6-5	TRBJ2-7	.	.	CASSNLALSSYEQYF	TGTGCCAGCAGTAATCTAGCGTTGAGCTCCTACGAGCAGTACTTC
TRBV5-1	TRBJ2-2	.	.	CASSLVSAISTGELFF	TGCGCCAGCAGCTTGGTCAGCGCGATATCCACCGGGGAGCTGTTTTTT
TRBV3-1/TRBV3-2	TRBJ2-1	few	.	CASSQDRNYNEQFF	TGTGCCAGCAGCCAAGACAGAAACTACAATGAGCAGTTCTTC
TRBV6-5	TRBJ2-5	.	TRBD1	CASSSGGLTQYF	TGTGCCAGCAGTTCAGGGGGCTTGACCCAGTACTTC
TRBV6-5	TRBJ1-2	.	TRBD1	CASRRTGGEGYTF	TGTGCCAGCAGAAGGACAGGGGGCGAGGGCTACACCTTC
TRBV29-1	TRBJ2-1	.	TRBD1	CSVPPVGTGESYNEQFF	TGCAGCGTACCCCCCGTGGGGACAGGAGAGTCCTACAATGAGCAGTTCTTC
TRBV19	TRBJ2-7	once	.	CASSSPGVSGEQYF	TGTGCCAGTAGTTCTCCCGGAGTGAGTGGTGAGCAGTACTTC
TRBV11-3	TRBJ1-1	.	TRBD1	CASSTHHRGATEAFF	TGTGCCAGCAGCACCCACCACAGGGGAGCCACTGAAGCTTTCTTT
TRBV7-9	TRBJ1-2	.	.	CASSLVSRAHGYTF	TGTGCCAGCAGCTTAGTCTCCAGGGCCCATGGCTACACCTTC
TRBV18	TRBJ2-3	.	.	CASSRNLGAVDTQYF	TGTGCCAGCTCACGCAATCTGGGGGCGGTAGATACGCAGTATTTT
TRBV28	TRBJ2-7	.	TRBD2	CASSLAGETYEQYF	TGTGCCAGCAGTTTAGCGGGAGAGACCTACGAGCAGTACTTC
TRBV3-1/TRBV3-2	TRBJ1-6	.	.	CASSHSNSPLHF	TGTGCCAGCAGCCATAGCAATTCACCCCTCCACTTT
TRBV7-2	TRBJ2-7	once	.	CASSLVLAGTYEQYF	TGTGCCAGCAGCTTAGTACTAGCTGGGACCTACGAGCAGTACTTC
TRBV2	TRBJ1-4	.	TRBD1	CASRTGVEEKLFF	TGTGCCAGCAGAACAGGGGTTGAAGAAAAACTGTTTTTT
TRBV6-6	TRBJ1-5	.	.	CASSYEGPRRGQPQHF	TGTGCCAGCAGTTACGAGGGACCCCGGCGGGGTCAGCCCCAGCATTTT
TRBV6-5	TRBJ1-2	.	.	CASTLQTNYGYTF	TGTGCCAGCACCCTACAGACTAACTATGGCTACACCTTC
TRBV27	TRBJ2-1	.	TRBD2	CASSRGLAGDEQFF	TGTGCCAGCAGTCGGGGACTAGCGGGGGATGAGCAGTTCTTC
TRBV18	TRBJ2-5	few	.	CASSPGVQETQYF	TGTGCCAGCTCACCCGGGGTACAAGAGACCCAGTACTTC
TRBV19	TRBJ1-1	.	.	CASSWTAKDTEAFF	TGTGCCAGTAGTTGGACAGCCAAGGACACTGAAGCTTTCTTT
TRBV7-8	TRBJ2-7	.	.	CASSLAAQGYEQYF	TGTGCCAGCAGCTTGGCCGCACAGGGATACGAGCAGTACTTC
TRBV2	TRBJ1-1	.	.	CASRSPRTEAFF	TGTGCCAGCAGATCACCCCGGACTGAAGCTTTCTTT
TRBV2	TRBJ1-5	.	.	CASSPQGSNQPQHF	TGTGCCAGCAGCCCACAGGGAAGCAATCAGCCCCAGCATTTT
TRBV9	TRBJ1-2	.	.	CASSATNRDTVTINYGYTF	TGTGCCAGCAGCGCAACCAACCGGGACACCGTAACCATTAACTATGGCTACACCTTC
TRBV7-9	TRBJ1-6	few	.	CASRTGGTGNSPLHF	TGTGCCAGCAGGACCGGCGGGACTGGCAATTCACCCCTCCACTTT
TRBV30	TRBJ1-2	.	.	CAWRKRQDNNYGYTF	TGTGCCTGGAGAAAAAGACAGGACAATAACTATGGCTACACCTTC
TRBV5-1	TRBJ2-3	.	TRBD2	CASSLSGRGTDTQYF	TGCGCCAGCAGCCTTAGCGGGAGGGGCACAGATACGCAGTATTTT
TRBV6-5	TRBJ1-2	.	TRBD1	CASKLGQNYGYTF	TGTGCCAGCAAGCTGGGACAGAACTATGGCTACACCTTC
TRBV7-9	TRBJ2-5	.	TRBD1	CASSLVQGANQETQYF	TGTGCCAGCAGCTTGGTACAGGGGGCGAACCAAGAGACCCAGTACTTC
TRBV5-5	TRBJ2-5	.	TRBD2	CASSSGLAGVETQYF	TGTGCCAGCAGCTCGGGACTAGCGGGAGTAGAGACCCAGTACTTC
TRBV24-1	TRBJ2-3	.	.	CATSGASWGPDTQYF	TGTGCCACCAGTGGTGCTAGCTGGGGGCCAGATACGCAGTATTTT
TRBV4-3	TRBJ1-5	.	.	CASSQLGNQPQHF	TGCGCCAGCAGCCAGTTAGGCAATCAGCCCCAGCATTTT
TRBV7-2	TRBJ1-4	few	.	CASSLKRVVNEKLFF	TGTGCCAGCAGCTTAAAACGGGTCGTTAATGAAAAACTGTTTTTT
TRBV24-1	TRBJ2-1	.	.	CATSVKNNEQFF	TGTGCCACCAGCGTTAAAAACAATGAGCAGTTCTTC
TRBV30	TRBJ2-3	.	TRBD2	CAWSVSSGSDTQYF	TGTGCCTGGAGTGTGAGTAGCGGGAGTGATACGCAGTATTTT
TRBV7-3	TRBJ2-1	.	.	CASSRSPQVAYNEQFF	TGTGCCAGCAGCCGATCCCCTCAGGTTGCCTACAATGAGCAGTTCTTC